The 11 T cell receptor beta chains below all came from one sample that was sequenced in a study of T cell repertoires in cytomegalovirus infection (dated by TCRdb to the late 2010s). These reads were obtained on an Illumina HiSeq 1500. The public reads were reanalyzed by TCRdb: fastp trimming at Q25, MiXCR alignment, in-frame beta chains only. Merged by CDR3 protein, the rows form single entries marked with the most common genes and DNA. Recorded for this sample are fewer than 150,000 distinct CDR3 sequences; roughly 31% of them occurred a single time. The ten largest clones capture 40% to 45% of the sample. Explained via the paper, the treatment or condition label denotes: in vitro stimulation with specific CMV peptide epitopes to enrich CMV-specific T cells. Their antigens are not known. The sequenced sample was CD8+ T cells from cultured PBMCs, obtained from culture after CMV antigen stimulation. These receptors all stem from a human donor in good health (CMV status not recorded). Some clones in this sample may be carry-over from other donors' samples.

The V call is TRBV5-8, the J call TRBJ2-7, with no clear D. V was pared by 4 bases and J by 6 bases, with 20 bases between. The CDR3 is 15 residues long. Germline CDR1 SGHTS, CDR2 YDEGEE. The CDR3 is CASSIAPNLRLEQYF. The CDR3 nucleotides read TGTGCCAGCAGCATTGCACCGAACCTTCGGCTCGAGCAGTACTTC.

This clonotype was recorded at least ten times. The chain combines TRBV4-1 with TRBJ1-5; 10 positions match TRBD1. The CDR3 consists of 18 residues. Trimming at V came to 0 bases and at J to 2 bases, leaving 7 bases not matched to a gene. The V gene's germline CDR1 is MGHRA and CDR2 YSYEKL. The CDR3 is CASSQERSGTGGNQPQHF. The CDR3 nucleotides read TGCGCCAGCAGCCAAGAACGGTCGGGGACAGGGGGCAATCAGCCCCAGCATTTT.

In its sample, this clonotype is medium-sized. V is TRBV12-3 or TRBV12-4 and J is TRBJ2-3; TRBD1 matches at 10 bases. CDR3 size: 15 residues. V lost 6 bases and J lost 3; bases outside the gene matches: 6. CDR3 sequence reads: CASRPTGQGTDTQYF. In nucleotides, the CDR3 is TGTGCCAGCAGACCTACGGGACAGGGGACAGATACGCAGTATTTT.

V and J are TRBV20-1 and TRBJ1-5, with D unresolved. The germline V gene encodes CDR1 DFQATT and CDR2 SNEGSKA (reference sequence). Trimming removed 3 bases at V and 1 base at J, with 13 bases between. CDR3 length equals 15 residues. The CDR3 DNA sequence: TGCAGTGCTAGTCGTGCTAGCCTGAGCAATCAGCCCCAGCATTTT. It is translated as CSASRASLSNQPQHF.

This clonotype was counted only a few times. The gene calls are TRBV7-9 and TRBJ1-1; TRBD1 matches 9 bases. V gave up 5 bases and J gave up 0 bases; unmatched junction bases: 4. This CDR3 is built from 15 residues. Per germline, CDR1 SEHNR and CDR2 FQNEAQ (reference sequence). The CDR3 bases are TGTGCCAGCAGCCCGGGGACAGGGATGAACACTGAAGCTTTCTTT. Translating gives CASSPGTGMNTEAFF.

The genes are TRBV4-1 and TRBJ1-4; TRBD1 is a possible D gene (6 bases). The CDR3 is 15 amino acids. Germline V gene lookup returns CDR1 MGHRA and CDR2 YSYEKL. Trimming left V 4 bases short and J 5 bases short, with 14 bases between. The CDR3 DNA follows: TGCGCCAGCAGCCGCCAGTGGGGGGCGAATGAAAAACTGTTTTTT. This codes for CASSRQWGANEKLFF.

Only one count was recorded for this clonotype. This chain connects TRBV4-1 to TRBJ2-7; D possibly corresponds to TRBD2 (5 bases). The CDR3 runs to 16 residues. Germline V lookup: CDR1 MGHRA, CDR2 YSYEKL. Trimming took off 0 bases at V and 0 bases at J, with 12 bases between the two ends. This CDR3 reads CASSQDRLGSSYEQYF. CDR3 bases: TGCGCCAGCAGCCAAGATAGGTTGGGGAGCTCCTACGAGCAGTACTTC.

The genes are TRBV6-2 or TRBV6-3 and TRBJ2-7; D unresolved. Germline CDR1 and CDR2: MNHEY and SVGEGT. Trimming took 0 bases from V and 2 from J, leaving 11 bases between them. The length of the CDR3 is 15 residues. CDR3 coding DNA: TGTGCCAGCAGTTACTCGAAACGGATAACCTACGAGCAGTACTTC. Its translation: CASSYSKRITYEQYF.

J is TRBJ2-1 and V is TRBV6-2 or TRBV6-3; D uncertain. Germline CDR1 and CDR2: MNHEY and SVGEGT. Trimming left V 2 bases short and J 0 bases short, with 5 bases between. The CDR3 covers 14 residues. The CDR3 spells CASSYMSSYNEQFF. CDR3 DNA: TGTGCCAGCAGTTACATGAGCTCCTACAATGAGCAGTTCTTC.

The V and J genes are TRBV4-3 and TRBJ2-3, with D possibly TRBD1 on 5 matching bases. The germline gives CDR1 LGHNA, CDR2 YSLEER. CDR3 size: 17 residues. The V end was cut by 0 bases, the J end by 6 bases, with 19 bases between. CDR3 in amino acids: CASSQDRLQEMRDTQYF. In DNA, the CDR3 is TGCGCCAGCAGCCAAGATCGGCTACAGGAGATGAGGGATACGCAGTATTTT.

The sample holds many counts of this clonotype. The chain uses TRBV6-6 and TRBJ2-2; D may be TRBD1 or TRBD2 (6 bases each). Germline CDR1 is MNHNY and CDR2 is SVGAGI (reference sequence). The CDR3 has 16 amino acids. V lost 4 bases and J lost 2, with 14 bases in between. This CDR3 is CASSSSRGVNTGELFF. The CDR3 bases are TGTGCCAGCAGTTCTTCTAGGGGGGTTAACACCGGGGAGCTGTTTTTT.